This T cell receptor beta chain is from a study of patients and donors after allogeneic stem cell transplantation. This clonotype is judged medium-sized (0.01 to 0.1%). This CDR3 region has 14 residues. Germline V CDR1 and CDR2: GTSNPN, SVGIG (reference sequence). The V gene end was trimmed by 2 bases and the J gene end by 7 bases; junction bases not matched to a gene: 5. One entry per CDR3 protein results from TCRdb running MiXCR on the RT-PCR reads. The data show about 1,700 distinct CDR3 sequences, around 3.8% seen once. The rearrangement uses TRBV30 and TRBJ2-1; 10 bases fit TRBD2. The source material was blood, either unsorted or a sorted T cell fraction (not recorded which). This TCR came from a human donor who was either an allogeneic HSCT recipient or a stem cell or donor lymphocyte infusion donor (not recorded which). It is not recorded whose cells these are; they may come from a transplant donor. The CDR3, as DNA: TGTGCCTGGAGTAGGGGACTAGCGTTAAATGAGCAGTTCTTC. Its protein product is CAWSRGLALNEQFF.